Here is one T cell receptor beta chain with its context. As yet, its antigen is unknown. CDR1 is MNHNS, CDR2 SASEGT, per germline. This CDR3 has 15 amino acids. This entry belongs to a study of cytomegalovirus exposure and HLA in healthy donors. Study-level points and caveats: Common viral pathogens (according to a later analysis) appeared linked to several of the most significant clusters. The dataset shows that most TCR sequences were rare, while some public TCRs occurred in many donors.

Both 60 Vbeta primers and 13 Jbeta primers went into the PCR. Sequencing was performed with immunoSEQ multiplex PCR; in TCRdb, only in-frame clones are kept and a portion is missing. The sample lists around 100,000 clones; 55% to 80% were seen once. V usage is TRBV6-1 and J usage is TRBJ2-5; 7 bases map to TRBD2. The closer fit of TRBJ2-7 to the DNA end suggests the J call may be wrong. The source is a woman between 25 and 40 years old in good health and CMV-seronegative. Sequencing used PBMCs. The DNA for the CDR3 is TGTGCCAGCAGTGCCTACACTAGCGACGGTTACGAGCAGTACTTC. It codes for CASSAYTSDGYEQYF.